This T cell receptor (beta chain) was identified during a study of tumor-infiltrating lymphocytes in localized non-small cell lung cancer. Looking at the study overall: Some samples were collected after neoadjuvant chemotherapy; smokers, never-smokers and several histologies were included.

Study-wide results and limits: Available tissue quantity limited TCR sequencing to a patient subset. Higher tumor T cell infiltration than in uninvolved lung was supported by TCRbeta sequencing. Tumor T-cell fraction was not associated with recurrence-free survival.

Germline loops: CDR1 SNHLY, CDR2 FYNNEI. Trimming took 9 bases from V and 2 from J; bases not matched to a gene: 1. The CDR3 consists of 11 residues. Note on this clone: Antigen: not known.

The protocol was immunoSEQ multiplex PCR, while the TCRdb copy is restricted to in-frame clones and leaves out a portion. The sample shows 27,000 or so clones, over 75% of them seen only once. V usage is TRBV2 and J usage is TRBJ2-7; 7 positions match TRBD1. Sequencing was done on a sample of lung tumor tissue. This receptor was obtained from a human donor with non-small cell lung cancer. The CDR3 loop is CARQGPYEQYF. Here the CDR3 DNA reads TGTGCCAGACAGGGGCCCTACGAGCAGTACTTC. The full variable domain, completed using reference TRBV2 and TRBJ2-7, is EPEVTQTPSHQVTQMGQEVILRCVPISNHLYFYWYRQILGQKVEFLVSFYNNEISEKSEIFDDQFSVERPDGSNFTLKIRSTKLEDSAMYFCARQGPYEQYFGPGTRLTVT.